Listed here are 17 T cell receptor beta chains from one sample, sequenced in a study of memory CD4+ T cells and cytomegalovirus serostatus. Libraries were prepared by immunoSEQ multiplex PCR; TCRdb keeps only in-frame clonotypes and omits some of them. This table holds some 48,000 clones, approximately 78% found once. Single viable CD3+CD4+CD8-CD45RO+ cells were sorted as the memory CD4+ T cells. The sequencing sample was made of memory CD4+ T cells from blood. These receptors all stem from an adult in good health and CMV-seronegative.

The chain employs TRBV9 and TRBJ2-3; 15 bases line up with TRBD2. In germline, CDR1 is SGDLS, CDR2 YYNGEE. With V trimmed by 7 bases and J by 1 base, 4 bases remained unmatched. This CDR3 has 16 amino acids. The CDR3 DNA follows: TGTGCCAGCGGACTAGCGGGAGGGAAGGGCACAGATACGCAGTATTTT. It specifies CASGLAGGKGTDTQYF.

The gene calls are TRBV5-5 and TRBJ1-4, with D possibly TRBD1 on 6 matching bases. The CDR3 sequence is 15 residues long. The V gene's germline CDR1 is SGHKS and CDR2 YYEKEE (reference sequence). V lost 0 bases and J 8 bases, leaving 14 bases between the germline ends. The CDR3 loop is CASSLASGAGEKLFF. DNA of the CDR3: TGTGCCAGCAGCTTGGCGTCGGGGGCTGGAGAAAAACTGTTTTTT.

The chain carries TRBV5-4 and TRBJ1-2; 8 bases fit TRBD1. The CDR3 loop spans 18 amino acids. The germline gives CDR1 SGHNT, CDR2 YYREEE (reference sequence). V trimming: 4 bases; J trimming: 1 base; junction bases outside the gene matches: 15. The CDR3 reads CASSPGPGRGQGNYGYTF. In DNA form, the CDR3 reads TGTGCCAGCAGCCCGGGCCCGGGCAGGGGGCAGGGTAACTATGGCTACACCTTC.

This clone was found once. The V and J genes are TRBV19 and TRBJ2-5; either TRBD1 or TRBD2 may fit D (5 bases each). The CDR3 totals 14 residues. The V and J ends lost 6 bases and 3 bases respectively, with 14 bases between them. CDR1 and CDR2 from the germline V gene are LNHDA and SQIVND (reference sequence). The CDR3 loop reads CASSRPGTEETQYF. The CDR3 region has the DNA TGTGCCAGTAGCCGCCCCGGGACGGAAGAGACCCAGTACTTC.

The chain joins TRBV19 to TRBJ1-5; D unclear. CDR3 length: 13 amino acids. V lost 3 bases and J lost 8, with 11 bases in between. CDR1 and CDR2 from the germline V gene are LNHDA and SQIVND (reference sequence). The CDR3, as DNA: TGTGCCAGTAGTATTAAGGGCCCAGAGCCCCAGCATTTT. Protein: CASSIKGPEPQHF. Full variable domain (missing parts from reference TRBV19 and TRBJ1-5): DGGITQSPKYLFRKEGQNVTLSCEQNLNHDAMYWYRQDPGQGLRLIYYSQIVNDFQKGDIAEGYSVSREKKESFPLTVTSAQKNPTAFYLCASSIKGPEPQHFGDGTRLSIL.

The V gene is TRBV7-8, the J gene TRBJ1-4; 9 bases are shared with TRBD1. The J segment lost 5 bases and the V segment lost 5 bases, leaving 6 bases of the junction unmatched. The germline V gene encodes CDR1 SGHVS and CDR2 FQNEAQ. The CDR3 is 15 amino acids. CDR3 in amino acids: CASSIDRGLNEKLFF. The DNA of the CDR3 is TGTGCCAGCAGCATTGACAGGGGGTTAAATGAAAAACTGTTTTTT.

The chain uses TRBV2 and TRBJ2-7, with 7 bases matching TRBD2. Germline CDR1 SNHLY, CDR2 FYNNEI. Trimming cost V 3 bases and J 3 bases; bases outside gene matches: 8. This CDR3 contains 15 residues. CDR3 residues: CASSEDGRFIYEQYF. The CDR3 DNA follows: TGTGCCAGCAGTGAGGACGGGAGGTTCATCTACGAGCAGTACTTC.

Regarding this clone: In the same sample, other DNA sequences code for this CDR3. The chain carries TRBV7-3 and TRBJ1-1; D is uncertain. The V gene's germline CDR1 is SGHTA and CDR2 FQGTGA. The CDR3 runs to 13 residues. The V gene lost 2 bases and the J gene lost 1 base, with 5 bases spanning the gap. The CDR3 DNA reads TGTGCCAGCAGCTTACAGGAGAACACTGAAGCTTTCTTT. Translated: CASSLQENTEAFF.

The sample holds one count of this clone. This chain joins TRBV9 and TRBJ2-5; TRBD1 matches 9 bases. This CDR3 is 16 amino acids long. Germline V CDR1 and CDR2: SGDLS, YYNGEE. The junction had 10 bases not matched to a gene; V was cut back by 2 bases and J by 5 bases. The CDR3 sequence is CASSVVSTGGSETQYF. The CDR3 bases are TGTGCCAGCAGCGTCGTAAGTACAGGGGGCAGCGAGACCCAGTACTTC.

The chain is built from TRBV6-6 and TRBJ2-7; 13 bases are a match to TRBD2. In germline, CDR1 is MNHNY, CDR2 SVGAGI (reference sequence). There are 15 residues in the CDR3. V lost 6 bases and J lost 2; bases outside the gene matches: 4. The CDR3 sequence is CASSETSGRAYEQYF. The DNA of the CDR3 is TGTGCCAGCAGCGAAACTAGCGGGAGGGCCTACGAGCAGTACTTC.

The CDR3 protein is CASSRQDSGANVLTF. The CDR3 DNA is TGTGCCAGTAGTAGACAGGACTCTGGGGCCAACGTCCTGACTTTC. This chain uses TRBV19 with TRBJ2-6; a possible D gene is TRBD1 (6 bases). Per germline, CDR1 LNHDA and CDR2 SQIVND (reference sequence). V was cut by 4 bases and J by 0 bases, with 7 bases left in between. This CDR3 region has 15 residues.

This clone was detected only a few times. The rearrangement uses TRBV10-1 and TRBJ1-1, with D perhaps matching TRBD1 (5 bases). V was shortened by 0 bases and J by 4 bases, with 6 bases between the two germline ends. The CDR3 consists of 13 residues. Germline CDR1 WNHNN, CDR2 SYGVQD (reference sequence). CDR3 sequence (DNA): TGCGCCAGCAGTGAGTCCGGGACCACTGAAGCTTTCTTT. Translating gives CASSESGTTEAFF.

The chain combines TRBV18 with TRBJ1-2, with D maybe TRBD1 (6 bases). Germline lookup yields CDR1 KGHSH and CDR2 LQKENI. V lost 3 bases, J lost 6 bases, and 8 bases lay in between. The CDR3 loop spans 12 amino acids. The CDR3 DNA is TGTGCCAGCTCACCGGACAGAAATGGCTACACCTTC. It yields the protein CASSPDRNGYTF.

This clone was seen just once. The rearrangement uses TRBV28 and TRBJ2-7; TRBD2 matches at 8 bases. This CDR3 has 15 residues. Germline CDR1 MDHEN, CDR2 SYDVKM. Trimming took 4 bases from V and 6 from J; bases not matched to a gene: 11. CDR3 amino acids: CASSSPGLVNSEQYF. As DNA, the CDR3 is TGTGCCAGCAGTTCCCCGGGACTAGTAAATTCCGAGCAGTACTTC.

The J gene is TRBJ2-7, the V gene TRBV28; D remains ambiguous. The CDR3 runs to 13 residues. The germline CDR1 and CDR2 sequences are MDHEN and SYDVKM. Trimming cost V 8 bases and J 5 bases, with 16 bases left between them. CDR3 in amino acids: CASASTDRDEQYF. As DNA, the CDR3 is TGTGCCAGCGCCTCGACGGACCGAGACGAGCAGTACTTC.

The chain is built from TRBV11-3 and TRBJ2-2; 9 bases agree with TRBD1. This CDR3 has 15 amino acids. The V gene end was trimmed by 3 bases and the J gene end by 3 bases; junction bases not matched to a gene: 2. Germline lookup yields CDR1 SGHNT and CDR2 YENEEA. CDR3 in DNA: TGTGCCAGCAGCTTTGGGACAGGGCACACCGGGGAGCTGTTTTTT. This translates into CASSFGTGHTGELFF. The full variable domain, completed using reference TRBV11-3 and TRBJ2-2, is EAGVVQSPRYKIIEKKQPVAFWCNPISGHNTLYWYLQNLGQGPELLIRYENEEAVDDSQLPKDRFSAERLKGVDSTLKIQPAELGDSAVYLCASSFGTGHTGELFFGEGSRLTVL.

Of note for this clone: Other DNA sequences in this specimen translate into the identical CDR3. The chain recombines TRBV6-1 with TRBJ2-7; TRBD1 is a possible D gene (5 bases). The CDR3 totals 14 residues. The germline V gene encodes CDR1 MNHNS and CDR2 SASEGT. V dropped 1 base and J dropped 4 bases, with 11 bases sitting between them. CDR3 in DNA: TGTGCCAGCAGTGAAGGGGGCCTGGGGTACGAGCAGTACTTC. This encodes CASSEGGLGYEQYF.